The source of this TCR beta chain is a study of cytomegalovirus exposure and HLA in healthy donors. The study's findings and limits: Solely CMV serostatus was available to characterize immune exposure.

Comment on this clone: Antigen specificity is unknown.

The primer mix had 60 Vbeta and 13 Jbeta primers. Profiling relied on immunoSEQ multiplex PCR, and the TCRdb table lists in-frame clones only, not all of them. The sample holds about 70,000 clones. This CDR3 is built from 14 residues. CDR1 and CDR2 from the germline V gene are LNHDA and SQIVND (reference sequence). Unmatched junction bases numbered 2, after V lost 4 bases and J lost 5 bases. The gene calls are TRBV19 and TRBJ1-5; 10 nucleotides agree with TRBD1. The receptor was derived from a female donor in good health and CMV-seropositive. Sequencing was carried out using PBMCs. The CDR3 loop is CASSTDRGDQPQHF. In nucleotides, the CDR3 is TGTGCCAGTAGTACGGACAGGGGGGATCAGCCCCAGCATTTT. The whole variable domain, remainder taken from reference TRBV19 and TRBJ1-5, is DGGITQSPKYLFRKEGQNVTLSCEQNLNHDAMYWYRQDPGQGLRLIYYSQIVNDFQKGDIAEGYSVSREKKESFPLTVTSAQKNPTAFYLCASSTDRGDQPQHFGDGTRLSIL.